The rows below give T cell receptor beta chains drawn from one sample of a study of shared clonotypes between healthy human individuals. TCRdb's copy holds only in-frame clones and misses some; the assay was immunoSEQ multiplex PCR. The sample includes roughly 1,500,000 clones, just under 99% of them seen just once. Sequences were obtained from naive CD4+ T cells sorted from blood. These receptors were obtained from a man younger than 45 in good health. Each CDR3 is given with its conserved first and last residue. The order of the fields is J gene, clone size, V gene, D gene, CDR3 protein, CDR3 DNA. D genes are given only for firm matches. Size values are once, few and many counts, or a class for expanded clones, and some rows have none.

j_call: TRBJ2-1
clone_size: NA
v_call: TRBV28
d_call: NA
cdr3_aa: CASYSLGSYNEQFF
cdr3_nt: TGTGCCAGCTACAGCCTGGGGTCCTACAATGAGCAGTTCTTC

j_call: TRBJ1-1
clone_size: NA
v_call: TRBV29-1
d_call: NA
cdr3_aa: CSVAGNMNTEAFF
cdr3_nt: TGCAGCGTTGCGGGCAACATGAACACTGAAGCTTTCTTT

j_call: TRBJ2-7
clone_size: once
v_call: TRBV5-5
d_call: TRBD1
cdr3_aa: CASSRARDRLYEQYF
cdr3_nt: TGTGCCAGCAGCCGGGCCCGGGACAGACTCTACGAGCAGTACTTC

j_call: TRBJ2-7
clone_size: NA
v_call: TRBV5-6
d_call: TRBD2
cdr3_aa: CASSFSTSGSFYEQYF
cdr3_nt: TGTGCCAGCAGCTTTTCCACTAGCGGGAGTTTCTACGAGCAGTACTTC

j_call: TRBJ1-1
clone_size: NA
v_call: TRBV7-8
d_call: NA
cdr3_aa: CASSLEEITEAFF
cdr3_nt: TGTGCCAGCAGCTTAGAGGAGATCACTGAAGCTTTCTTT

j_call: TRBJ2-7
clone_size: NA
v_call: TRBV30
d_call: TRBD2
cdr3_aa: CAWTPQAGSSYEQYF
cdr3_nt: TGTGCCTGGACCCCCCAAGCGGGAAGCTCCTACGAGCAGTACTTC

j_call: TRBJ2-1
clone_size: NA
v_call: TRBV9
d_call: NA
cdr3_aa: CASSVAAGHNEQFF
cdr3_nt: TGTGCCAGCAGCGTAGCGGCGGGTCACAATGAGCAGTTCTTC

j_call: TRBJ2-7
clone_size: once
v_call: TRBV7-2
d_call: NA
cdr3_aa: CASSPPGYEQYF
cdr3_nt: TGTGCCAGCAGCCCTCCCGGGTACGAGCAGTACTTC

j_call: TRBJ2-7
clone_size: once
v_call: TRBV5-4
d_call: TRBD1
cdr3_aa: CASSIDRGIIEQYF
cdr3_nt: TGTGCCAGCAGCATTGACAGGGGTATCATTGAGCAGTACTTC

j_call: TRBJ2-2
clone_size: NA
v_call: TRBV28
d_call: NA
cdr3_aa: CASSFTGLQLFF
cdr3_nt: TGTGCCAGCAGTTTTACAGGGCTTCAGCTGTTTTTT

j_call: TRBJ1-2
clone_size: NA
v_call: TRBV10-3
d_call: TRBD1
cdr3_aa: CAISKTGREDGYTF
cdr3_nt: TGTGCCATCAGCAAGACAGGGAGAGAGGATGGCTACACCTTC

j_call: TRBJ2-7
clone_size: NA
v_call: TRBV10-3
d_call: NA
cdr3_aa: CATRATRTDDLYEQYF
cdr3_nt: TGTGCCACCCGAGCGACTAGAACGGACGACTTATACGAGCAGTACTTC

j_call: TRBJ2-5
clone_size: NA
v_call: TRBV5-4
d_call: NA
cdr3_aa: CASSPPSAETQYF
cdr3_nt: TGTGCCAGCAGCCCTCCTAGCGCTGAGACCCAGTACTTC

j_call: TRBJ2-5
clone_size: NA
v_call: TRBV7-6
d_call: NA
cdr3_aa: CASSRDFQETQYF
cdr3_nt: TGTGCCAGCAGCCGGGACTTCCAAGAGACCCAGTACTTC

j_call: TRBJ1-5
clone_size: NA
v_call: TRBV6-1
d_call: NA
cdr3_aa: CASSETRDTYLPQHF
cdr3_nt: TGTGCCAGCAGTGAAACGCGGGACACCTATCTGCCCCAGCATTTT

j_call: TRBJ2-5
clone_size: once
v_call: TRBV30
d_call: TRBD2
cdr3_aa: CAWSPGTSGRQTQYF
cdr3_nt: TGTGCCTGGAGCCCAGGGACTAGCGGGAGGCAGACCCAGTACTTC

j_call: TRBJ2-1
clone_size: NA
v_call: TRBV28
d_call: NA
cdr3_aa: CASSSRLWGDEQFF
cdr3_nt: TGTGCCAGCAGCTCCCGCCTATGGGGCGATGAGCAGTTCTTC

j_call: TRBJ2-3
clone_size: NA
v_call: TRBV5-1
d_call: NA
cdr3_aa: CASSIGQSSSTDTQYF
cdr3_nt: TGCGCCAGCAGCATAGGACAGAGCTCTAGCACAGATACGCAGTATTTT

j_call: TRBJ2-1
clone_size: NA
v_call: TRBV4-1
d_call: TRBD2
cdr3_aa: CASSQAREEQFF
cdr3_nt: TGCGCCAGCAGCCAAGCGCGGGAGGAGCAGTTCTTC

j_call: TRBJ2-3
clone_size: once
v_call: TRBV9
d_call: TRBD2
cdr3_aa: CASSPRAGGSPDTQYF
cdr3_nt: TGTGCCAGCAGCCCCCGGGCCGGCGGGAGCCCAGATACGCAGTATTTT

j_call: TRBJ2-7
clone_size: once
v_call: TRBV7-2
d_call: NA
cdr3_aa: CASSLTEPYEQYF
cdr3_nt: TGTGCCAGCAGCCTAACAGAGCCCTACGAGCAGTACTTC

j_call: TRBJ1-5
clone_size: NA
v_call: TRBV2
d_call: NA
cdr3_aa: CASSEFRPLHSNQPQHF
cdr3_nt: TGTGCCAGCAGTGAATTTCGCCCCCTGCATAGCAATCAGCCCCAGCATTTT

j_call: TRBJ1-3
clone_size: NA
v_call: TRBV7-9
d_call: NA
cdr3_aa: CASSPSQAGNTIYF
cdr3_nt: TGTGCCAGCAGCCCGAGCCAGGCTGGAAACACCATATATTTT

j_call: TRBJ2-3
clone_size: NA
v_call: TRBV9
d_call: NA
cdr3_aa: CASSVWEYPSTDTQYF
cdr3_nt: TGTGCCAGCAGCGTCTGGGAGTATCCGAGCACAGATACGCAGTATTTT

j_call: TRBJ1-5
clone_size: NA
v_call: TRBV29-1
d_call: NA
cdr3_aa: CSARADGDQPQHF
cdr3_nt: TGCAGCGCCCGGGCCGACGGGGACCAGCCCCAGCATTTT

j_call: TRBJ1-2
clone_size: NA
v_call: TRBV14
d_call: TRBD1
cdr3_aa: CASSPTGANYGYTF
cdr3_nt: TGTGCCAGCAGCCCGACAGGGGCTAACTATGGCTACACCTTC

j_call: TRBJ1-1
clone_size: NA
v_call: TRBV6-5
d_call: NA
cdr3_aa: CASSFNRAEAFF
cdr3_nt: TGTGCCAGCAGTTTCAACAGGGCTGAAGCTTTCTTT

j_call: TRBJ1-2
clone_size: NA
v_call: TRBV6-5
d_call: NA
cdr3_aa: CASSSASTELIPLSF
cdr3_nt: TGTGCCAGCAGTTCCGCCTCGACAGAACTAATTCCGTTATCCTTC

j_call: TRBJ2-2
clone_size: NA
v_call: TRBV18
d_call: NA
cdr3_aa: CASSPFQSGELFF
cdr3_nt: TGTGCCAGCTCACCATTCCAATCCGGGGAGCTGTTTTTT

j_call: TRBJ2-1
clone_size: NA
v_call: TRBV2
d_call: TRBD1
cdr3_aa: CASSPTGFEQFF
cdr3_nt: TGTGCCAGCAGCCCGACAGGGTTCGAGCAGTTCTTC

j_call: TRBJ1-2
clone_size: NA
v_call: TRBV27
d_call: NA
cdr3_aa: CASSSKDFWKGNYGYTF
cdr3_nt: TGTGCCAGCAGTTCAAAAGACTTCTGGAAGGGTAACTATGGCTACACCTTC

j_call: TRBJ2-7
clone_size: NA
v_call: TRBV5-1
d_call: TRBD2
cdr3_aa: CASSLPSGGPSYEQYF
cdr3_nt: TGCGCCAGCAGCTTGCCGTCGGGGGGACCCTCCTACGAGCAGTACTTC

j_call: TRBJ1-2
clone_size: NA
v_call: TRBV19
d_call: NA
cdr3_aa: CASRESDRYGYTF
cdr3_nt: TGTGCCAGTAGGGAATCCGATCGATATGGCTACACCTTC

j_call: TRBJ2-1
clone_size: NA
v_call: TRBV10-1
d_call: NA
cdr3_aa: CASSPDSLTLYNEQFF
cdr3_nt: TGCGCCAGCAGCCCAGACTCCCTTACTCTCTACAATGAGCAGTTCTTC

j_call: TRBJ2-3
clone_size: NA
v_call: TRBV6-5
d_call: TRBD2
cdr3_aa: CASTSSGVTQYF
cdr3_nt: TGTGCCAGCACCTCAAGCGGGGTTACGCAGTATTTT

j_call: TRBJ1-5
clone_size: NA
v_call: TRBV19
d_call: NA
cdr3_aa: CASSIRRGSNQPQHF
cdr3_nt: TGTGCCAGTAGTATCCGGAGGGGTAGCAATCAGCCCCAGCATTTT

j_call: TRBJ1-2
clone_size: NA
v_call: TRBV4-1
d_call: TRBD1
cdr3_aa: CASRLLQGALGGYTF
cdr3_nt: TGCGCCAGCAGACTTCTACAGGGGGCGCTGGGGGGCTACACCTTC

j_call: TRBJ2-5
clone_size: NA
v_call: TRBV2
d_call: NA
cdr3_aa: CASSEDNQETQYF
cdr3_nt: TGTGCCAGCTCAGAAGACAACCAAGAGACCCAGTACTTC

j_call: TRBJ2-7
clone_size: NA
v_call: TRBV18
d_call: NA
cdr3_aa: CASSPPMVHEQYF
cdr3_nt: TGTGCCAGCTCACCACCGATGGTCCACGAGCAGTACTTC

j_call: TRBJ2-7
clone_size: NA
v_call: TRBV4-3
d_call: TRBD1
cdr3_aa: CASSQPGQGSHEQYF
cdr3_nt: TGCGCCAGCAGCCAGCCGGGACAGGGGTCCCACGAGCAGTACTTC

j_call: TRBJ1-1
clone_size: NA
v_call: TRBV19
d_call: NA
cdr3_aa: CASSILSGRRAEAFF
cdr3_nt: TGTGCCAGTAGTATATTGTCCGGGAGGAGGGCTGAAGCTTTCTTT

j_call: TRBJ2-2
clone_size: NA
v_call: TRBV11-2
d_call: NA
cdr3_aa: CASSLFRNSYTGELFF
cdr3_nt: TGTGCCAGCAGCTTATTTCGAAACAGTTACACCGGGGAGCTGTTTTTT

j_call: TRBJ2-5
clone_size: NA
v_call: TRBV28
d_call: TRBD2
cdr3_aa: CASSLDPSGQETQYF
cdr3_nt: TGTGCCAGCAGTTTAGATCCTAGCGGGCAAGAGACCCAGTACTTC

j_call: TRBJ2-1
clone_size: NA
v_call: TRBV28
d_call: NA
cdr3_aa: CASRGRLTTINEQFF
cdr3_nt: TGTGCCAGCCGGGGCCGGCTAACGACTATCAATGAGCAGTTCTTC

j_call: TRBJ2-7
clone_size: NA
v_call: TRBV7-9
d_call: NA
cdr3_aa: CASSLRGYEQYF
cdr3_nt: TGTGCCAGCAGCCTTCGGGGGTACGAGCAGTACTTC

j_call: TRBJ1-1
clone_size: once
v_call: TRBV29-1
d_call: NA
cdr3_aa: CSVYEVTEAFF
cdr3_nt: TGCAGCGTTTACGAGGTCACTGAAGCTTTCTTT

j_call: TRBJ1-4
clone_size: NA
v_call: TRBV23-1
d_call: NA
cdr3_aa: CASSRNIKSTASREKLFF
cdr3_nt: TGCGCCAGCAGTCGAAACATTAAGAGCACGGCGTCGCGTGAAAAACTGTTTTTT

j_call: TRBJ2-1
clone_size: NA
v_call: TRBV7-6
d_call: NA
cdr3_aa: CASSSGGSGRNEQFF
cdr3_nt: TGTGCCAGCAGCTCAGGAGGTTCAGGGAGAAATGAGCAGTTCTTC

j_call: TRBJ2-7
clone_size: NA
v_call: TRBV28
d_call: NA
cdr3_aa: CASSQARAHEQYF
cdr3_nt: TGTGCCAGCAGCCAGGCGAGGGCCCACGAGCAGTACTTC

j_call: TRBJ2-3
clone_size: NA
v_call: TRBV28
d_call: NA
cdr3_aa: CASSLLQGHPSTDTQYF
cdr3_nt: TGTGCCAGCAGTTTATTACAGGGACATCCTTCCACAGATACGCAGTATTTT

j_call: TRBJ2-7
clone_size: few
v_call: TRBV7-6
d_call: TRBD2
cdr3_aa: CASSLGTSGRDEQYF
cdr3_nt: TGTGCCAGCAGCTTAGGGACTAGCGGGAGGGACGAGCAGTACTTC

j_call: TRBJ1-2
clone_size: NA
v_call: TRBV19
d_call: NA
cdr3_aa: CASSIDRSMDGYTF
cdr3_nt: TGTGCCAGTAGTATAGATCGGAGTATGGATGGCTACACCTTC

j_call: TRBJ1-4
clone_size: NA
v_call: TRBV18
d_call: NA
cdr3_aa: CASSPVSDGHNEKLFF
cdr3_nt: TGTGCCAGCTCACCAGTTAGCGACGGACATAATGAAAAACTGTTTTTT

j_call: TRBJ1-4
clone_size: NA
v_call: TRBV4-1
d_call: TRBD1
cdr3_aa: CASSLMTGTNEKLFF
cdr3_nt: TGCGCCAGCAGCCTAATGACAGGGACTAATGAAAAACTGTTTTTT

j_call: TRBJ1-4
clone_size: NA
v_call: TRBV6-5
d_call: NA
cdr3_aa: CASSYLGVDEKLFF
cdr3_nt: TGTGCCAGCAGTTACCTCGGAGTTGATGAAAAACTGTTTTTT

j_call: TRBJ1-2
clone_size: NA
v_call: TRBV28
d_call: NA
cdr3_aa: CATSPGYNGYTF
cdr3_nt: TGTGCCACCTCCCCAGGTTATAATGGCTACACCTTC

j_call: TRBJ1-4
clone_size: once
v_call: TRBV5-1
d_call: NA
cdr3_aa: CASSLATVTNEKLFF
cdr3_nt: TGCGCCAGCAGCTTGGCGACAGTAACTAATGAAAAACTGTTTTTT

j_call: TRBJ2-2
clone_size: NA
v_call: TRBV18
d_call: NA
cdr3_aa: CASSPLGNRQNTGELFF
cdr3_nt: TGTGCCAGCTCACCACTGGGTAACCGACAGAACACCGGGGAGCTGTTTTTT